These T cell receptor beta chains were read from a single sample in a study of memory CD4+ T cells and cytomegalovirus serostatus. Some clones are missing from TCRdb's copy, which holds only in-frame ones; the method was immunoSEQ multiplex PCR. This sample yields around 76,000 clones, of which roughly 80% are seen a single time; 2.5% to 3% belongs to the top ten. Sequencing used memory CD4+ T cells from blood. All receptors come from an adult in good health and CMV-seropositive. CDR3s include the opening cysteine and the closing phenylalanine or tryptophan. The order of the fields is clone size, D gene, J gene, V gene, CDR3 protein, CDR3 DNA. A D gene is named only where the DNA matches it firmly. Some rows have no size entry. The others give once, few or many, or a class for an expanded clone.

clone_size: few; d_call: -; j_call: TRBJ1-1; v_call: TRBV20-1; cdr3_aa: CSANLFHRAFF; cdr3_nt: TGCAGTGCTAATTTATTCCACCGGGCTTTCTTT
clone_size: once; d_call: -; j_call: TRBJ1-4; v_call: TRBV28; cdr3_aa: CASSLLLGGGEKLFF; cdr3_nt: TGTGCCAGCAGTCTTTTATTGGGGGGGGGAGAAAAACTGTTTTTT
clone_size: -; d_call: TRBD1; j_call: TRBJ1-1; v_call: TRBV7-9; cdr3_aa: CASSQGQMNTEAFF; cdr3_nt: TGTGCCAGCAGCCAGGGACAGATGAACACTGAAGCTTTCTTT
clone_size: -; d_call: -; j_call: TRBJ1-3; v_call: TRBV5-1; cdr3_aa: CASSDRGGDTIYF; cdr3_nt: TGCGCCAGCAGCGACAGAGGGGGAGACACCATATATTTT
clone_size: -; d_call: TRBD1; j_call: TRBJ1-2; v_call: TRBV19; cdr3_aa: CASSILRTGGGYTF; cdr3_nt: TGTGCCAGTAGTATTCTAAGGACAGGAGGAGGCTACACCTTC
clone_size: -; d_call: -; j_call: TRBJ2-3; v_call: TRBV18; cdr3_aa: CASSPPGEVTDTQYF; cdr3_nt: TGTGCCAGCTCACCGCCGGGGGAGGTCACAGATACGCAGTATTTT
clone_size: once; d_call: -; j_call: TRBJ1-4; v_call: TRBV7-9; cdr3_aa: CASSLTSGTGDEKLFF; cdr3_nt: TGTGCCAGCAGCTTGACCTCCGGGACGGGAGATGAAAAACTGTTTTTT
clone_size: -; d_call: -; j_call: TRBJ2-7; v_call: TRBV7-2; cdr3_aa: CASSLGRYEQYF; cdr3_nt: TGTGCCAGCAGCTTAGGACGCTACGAGCAGTACTTC
clone_size: -; d_call: -; j_call: TRBJ2-2; v_call: TRBV11-2; cdr3_aa: CASSGEWVTGELFF; cdr3_nt: TGTGCCAGTTCAGGGGAATGGGTTACCGGGGAGCTGTTTTTT
clone_size: -; d_call: -; j_call: TRBJ1-1; v_call: TRBV5-6; cdr3_aa: CASSLILVSGVTEAFF; cdr3_nt: TGTGCCAGCAGCTTGATTTTAGTGTCAGGGGTCACTGAAGCTTTCTTT
clone_size: -; d_call: TRBD2; j_call: TRBJ2-7; v_call: TRBV27; cdr3_aa: CASKLAGASTEQYF; cdr3_nt: TGTGCCAGCAAGTTAGCGGGGGCCTCAACCGAGCAGTACTTC
clone_size: -; d_call: -; j_call: TRBJ1-2; v_call: TRBV5-6; cdr3_aa: CASSAGGGGYGYTF; cdr3_nt: TGTGCCAGCAGCGCCGGCGGGGGTGGCTATGGCTACACCTTC
clone_size: few; d_call: TRBD2; j_call: TRBJ2-2; v_call: TRBV5-1; cdr3_aa: CASSPPWGLGTGELFF; cdr3_nt: TGCGCCAGCAGCCCCCCGTGGGGACTAGGCACCGGGGAGCTGTTTTTT
clone_size: -; d_call: TRBD2; j_call: TRBJ2-3; v_call: TRBV10-3; cdr3_aa: CAITLGLETDTQYF; cdr3_nt: TGTGCCATCACCCTGGGACTAGAGACAGATACGCAGTATTTT
clone_size: -; d_call: -; j_call: TRBJ1-1; v_call: TRBV1; cdr3_aa: CTSSQDRGSPLSNTEAFF; cdr3_nt: TGCACCAGCAGCCAAGATCGAGGCAGCCCTCTGAGTAACACTGAAGCTTTCTTT
clone_size: -; d_call: -; j_call: TRBJ1-1; v_call: TRBV2; cdr3_aa: CASRLQTGNTEAFF; cdr3_nt: TGTGCCAGCAGGTTACAGACAGGGAACACTGAAGCTTTCTTT
clone_size: -; d_call: -; j_call: TRBJ1-5; v_call: TRBV30; cdr3_aa: CAWSPSGNQPQHF; cdr3_nt: TGTGCCTGGAGCCCGAGTGGCAATCAGCCCCAGCATTTT
clone_size: -; d_call: -; j_call: TRBJ2-3; v_call: TRBV10-3; cdr3_aa: CAISPPTGLIITDTQYF; cdr3_nt: TGTGCCATCAGTCCTCCCACGGGTCTCATAATCACAGATACGCAGTATTTT
clone_size: -; d_call: -; j_call: TRBJ1-4; v_call: TRBV30; cdr3_aa: CAWRGGYNEKLFF; cdr3_nt: TGTGCCTGGAGAGGGGGATATAATGAAAAACTGTTTTTT
clone_size: -; d_call: -; j_call: TRBJ1-4; v_call: TRBV28; cdr3_aa: CASQGARYSGGSEKLFF; cdr3_nt: TGTGCCAGTCAGGGTGCCAGGTACTCCGGGGGTAGCGAAAAACTGTTTTTT
clone_size: -; d_call: -; j_call: TRBJ1-2; v_call: TRBV28; cdr3_aa: CASSFGRGSYGYTF; cdr3_nt: TGTGCCAGCAGTTTTGGCCGGGGGTCCTATGGCTACACCTTC
clone_size: -; d_call: -; j_call: TRBJ2-2; v_call: TRBV7-9; cdr3_aa: CASSLRSRDTGELFF; cdr3_nt: TGTGCCAGCAGCTTACGGTCACGGGACACCGGGGAGCTGTTTTTT
clone_size: -; d_call: -; j_call: TRBJ1-1; v_call: TRBV21-1; cdr3_aa: CASSPSQQGEDTEAFF; cdr3_nt: TGTGCCAGCAGCCCTAGTCAGCAGGGGGAAGACACTGAAGCTTTCTTT
clone_size: few; d_call: -; j_call: TRBJ1-1; v_call: TRBV29-1; cdr3_aa: CSVVASRPEAFF; cdr3_nt: TGCAGCGTTGTGGCTTCGAGACCGGAAGCTTTCTTT
clone_size: -; d_call: -; j_call: TRBJ2-1; v_call: TRBV19; cdr3_aa: CASSIDPRLNEQFF; cdr3_nt: TGTGCCAGTAGTATAGACCCAAGGCTTAATGAGCAGTTCTTC
clone_size: -; d_call: -; j_call: TRBJ1-2; v_call: TRBV10-3; cdr3_aa: CAIRGASRDYGYTF; cdr3_nt: TGTGCCATCAGGGGGGCCTCCCGGGACTATGGCTACACCTTC
clone_size: few; d_call: -; j_call: TRBJ2-2; v_call: TRBV11-3; cdr3_aa: CASSLGRHGRTGELFF; cdr3_nt: TGTGCCAGCAGCTTAGGGCGGCATGGGAGAACCGGGGAGCTGTTTTTT
clone_size: few; d_call: TRBD1; j_call: TRBJ1-2; v_call: TRBV7-9; cdr3_aa: CASHVWDRAYGYTF; cdr3_nt: TGTGCCAGCCACGTATGGGACAGGGCTTATGGCTACACCTTC
clone_size: few; d_call: TRBD1; j_call: TRBJ1-6; v_call: TRBV6-6; cdr3_aa: CASRPGTGEFNSPLHF; cdr3_nt: TGTGCCAGCAGACCTGGGACAGGGGAATTCAATTCACCCCTCCACTTT
clone_size: -; d_call: -; j_call: TRBJ1-1; v_call: TRBV7-2; cdr3_aa: CASSLDRADTEAFF; cdr3_nt: TGTGCCAGCAGCTTAGACAGGGCAGACACTGAAGCTTTCTTT
clone_size: -; d_call: -; j_call: TRBJ2-4; v_call: TRBV19; cdr3_aa: CASSAGAKNIQYF; cdr3_nt: TGTGCCAGTAGTGCGGGAGCCAAAAACATTCAGTACTTC
clone_size: -; d_call: -; j_call: TRBJ1-1; v_call: TRBV13; cdr3_aa: CASSLAGLVAFF; cdr3_nt: TGTGCCAGCAGCTTAGCAGGGCTGGTCGCTTTCTTT
clone_size: many; d_call: -; j_call: TRBJ1-1; v_call: TRBV5-4; cdr3_aa: CASSLFMVPEAFF; cdr3_nt: TGTGCCAGCAGCTTGTTTATGGTCCCTGAAGCTTTCTTT
clone_size: -; d_call: TRBD1; j_call: TRBJ1-1; v_call: TRBV7-9; cdr3_aa: CASSPGTGWNTEAFF; cdr3_nt: TGTGCCAGCAGCCCGGGGACAGGGTGGAACACTGAAGCTTTCTTT
clone_size: -; d_call: -; j_call: TRBJ1-2; v_call: TRBV6-1; cdr3_aa: CASSEFDSYGYTF; cdr3_nt: TGTGCCAGCAGTGAATTTGACAGCTATGGCTACACCTTC
clone_size: few; d_call: -; j_call: TRBJ1-6; v_call: TRBV5-6; cdr3_aa: CASSLARPDSPLHF; cdr3_nt: TGTGCCAGCAGCTTGGCCCGACCGGATTCACCCCTCCACTTT